The entry that follows covers one T cell receptor beta chain sequence. Its antigen is undetermined. V trimming: 4 bases; J trimming: 2 bases; junction bases outside the gene matches: 12. Per germline, CDR1 SGDLS and CDR2 YYNGEE. The CDR3 has 17 residues. This entry belongs to a study of identical twins. Whole-study findings and limits: Memory repertoires lacked the insertion deficit that abundant cord blood beta clonotypes showed. It was out-of-frame TCR alpha sharing in monozygotic twins that models underestimated. Conclusions were drawn cross-sectionally by statistical analysis, without following the same donors.

The authors used template switching to add a universal primer site and gave cDNA unique molecular identifiers. TCRdb analysed the 5' RACE reads with MiXCR anew, one entry per CDR3 protein. This sample has 230,000 or so distinct CDR3 sequences, with around 8% found just once. In addition, the sample was reused for a study of yellow fever vaccine responses in identical twins.

The TCR comes from a woman under 30 in good health. The sequencing sample was made of CD8+ T cells sorted from blood. The chain has TRBV9 and TRBJ2-7; 10 nucleotides match TRBD1. This chain's CDR3 is CASSPWPGQGTPYEQYF. The CDR3 DNA sequence: TGTGCCAGCAGCCCCTGGCCGGGACAGGGGACCCCCTACGAGCAGTACTTC.